Each of the 8 T cell receptor beta chains below was sequenced from the same sample in a study of graft-versus-host responses after intestinal transplantation. This table comes from immunoSEQ multiplex PCR, and its TCRdb copy is limited to in-frame clones, with some not included. The table records 33,000 or so clones, around 94% of them present only once. This sample comprised PBMCs, obtained 16 days after intestinal transplant. These receptors came from a human patient who received an intestinal transplant, so some T cells may come from the graft donor.

CDR3 coding DNA: TGTGCCAGCAGCGAGAGGACAGGGGAGTTGGTAGACGGCTACACCTTC. This sequence encodes CASSERTGELVDGYTF. The chain is built from TRBV9 and TRBJ1-2, with TRBD1 identical over 9 bases. V shed 3 bases and J 8 bases; nucleotides not matched to a gene: 14. Germline V CDR1 and CDR2: SGDLS, YYNGEE. The CDR3 covers 16 residues.

This clone was recorded once. J is TRBJ2-2 and V is TRBV7-9; D call uncertain. CDR1 SEHNR and CDR2 FQNEAQ come from the germline V gene (reference sequence). Trimming pared 1 base from V and 3 bases from J, leaving 9 bases between. This CDR3 comprises 15 residues. The CDR3 spells CASSLDSADTGELFF. The CDR3, as DNA: TGTGCCAGCAGCTTAGACTCGGCCGACACCGGGGAGCTGTTTTTT.

This clone was detected a few times. The CDR3 loop is CASSLGSPGNTIYF. The CDR3 DNA is TGTGCCAGCAGTTTGGGAAGCCCTGGAAACACCATATATTTT. The chain has TRBV28 and TRBJ1-3; D remains unclear. V dropped 3 bases and J dropped 2 bases, with 8 bases sitting between them. The CDR3 spans 14 residues. Per the germline V gene, CDR1 is MDHEN and CDR2 is SYDVKM.

The rearrangement joins TRBV14 to TRBJ2-7, with TRBD1 identical over 8 bases. Germline V gene lookup returns CDR1 SGHDN and CDR2 FVKESK. The length of the CDR3 is 13 residues. Losses at the gene ends were 8 bases for V and 4 bases for J; bases not matched to a gene: 7. The CDR3 sequence: CASGRQGKYEQYF. As DNA, the CDR3 is TGTGCCAGCGGACGACAGGGGAAGTACGAGCAGTACTTC.

This chain joins TRBV7-8 and TRBJ2-7; the match to TRBD1 covers 12 bases. CDR1 and CDR2 (germline): SGHVS, FQNEAQ. V dropped 4 bases and J dropped 6; count of bases not matched to a gene: 7. The CDR3 contains 15 residues. As DNA, the CDR3 is TGTGCCAGCAGCTGGGGGGACAGGGGGCCCTCCGAGCAGTACTTC. This gives the protein CASSWGDRGPSEQYF.

The chain couples TRBV28 to TRBJ2-1; TRBD1 aligns across 7 bases. J lost 4 bases, V lost 3 bases, and 3 bases had no gene match. This CDR3 contains 14 residues. Germline lookup yields CDR1 MDHEN and CDR2 SYDVKM. The chain's CDR3 is CASSLTGNYNEQFF. The CDR3 DNA follows: TGTGCCAGCAGTTTGACAGGGAATTACAATGAGCAGTTCTTC.

This clone is a singleton in its sample. The V gene is TRBV7-9, the J gene TRBJ2-7; 7 bases agree with TRBD1. V trimming: 0 bases; J trimming: 7 bases; junction bases outside the gene matches: 12. The germline CDR1 and CDR2 sequences are SEHNR and FQNEAQ (reference sequence). This CDR3 has 16 residues. In DNA, the CDR3 is TGTGCCAGCAGCTTAGCTTTTCGGGGACAGTCCGGGGAGCAGTACTTC. Residues: CASSLAFRGQSGEQYF.

This chain links TRBV10-3 with TRBJ2-3; 12 nucleotides align to TRBD2. This CDR3 region has 17 residues. V shed 2 bases, J shed 6 bases, and the junction held 9 bases outside the gene matches. The germline V gene has CDR1 ENHRY and CDR2 SYGVKD. Written as DNA, the CDR3 is TGTGCCATCAGTGAGACGTTGACTAGCGGGAGAGGGGATACGCAGTATTTT. This encodes CAISETLTSGRGDTQYF.